The sequence of this T cell receptor (beta chain) was determined in a study of blood T cell repertoires in COVID-19. Across the study: Sites in the United States, Italy and Spain provided acute and convalescent COVID-19 samples. Sources were T cells, B-cell-depleted T cells, or PBMCs; the material itself was cDNA or gDNA.

Method: immunoSEQ multiplex PCR; TCRdb's copy keeps in-frame clones and lacks some. The sample contains approximately 150,000 clones, about 85% of which appear only once. V was shortened by 1 base and J by 3 bases, with 13 bases between the two germline ends. CDR3 size: 16 residues. Germline-derived CDR1 and CDR2 are MGHRA and YSYEKL. Seattle patients were enrolled while actively infected and followed longitudinally. This chain joins TRBV4-1 and TRBJ1-5; the D gene is possibly TRBD1 (6 bases). Sequencing was carried out using peripheral blood. The clonotype originates from a woman aged 45-65 years with COVID-19, enrolled during active disease. CDR3 residues: CASSQVSGQLNQPQHF. The CDR3 DNA reads as TGCGCCAGCAGCCAAGTGTCCGGACAGCTCAATCAGCCCCAGCATTTT.